The 10 T cell receptor beta chains below were found in one sample sequenced in a study of patients and donors after allogeneic stem cell transplantation. In TCRdb, the RT-PCR reads were re-called with MiXCR into one record per CDR3 protein. The profile shows roughly 880,000 distinct CDR3 sequences, roughly 18% of them singletons. The sequencing sample was made of blood, either unsorted or a sorted T cell fraction (not recorded which). The receptors derive from a human donor who was either an allogeneic HSCT recipient or a stem cell or donor lymphocyte infusion donor (not recorded which). It is not recorded whose cells these are; they may come from a transplant donor.

This clonotype was observed a handful of times. The chain recombines TRBV28 with TRBJ1-2; D is perhaps TRBD1 (5 bases). Between the trimmed V and J ends, which lost 2 bases and 1 base, there was a span of 11 bases. The germline CDR1 and CDR2 sequences are MDHEN and SYDVKM. CDR3 length: 15 amino acids. CDR3 DNA: TGTGCCAGCAGTTTAGGGGGGGTGCTTAACTATGGCTACACCTTC. Its translation is CASSLGGVLNYGYTF.

The chain carries TRBV29-1 and TRBJ2-1, with D possibly matching TRBD2 (6 bases). Deletions cut 4 bases from V and 3 bases from J, with 13 bases between. This CDR3 region has 14 residues. Germline lookup yields CDR1 SQVTM and CDR2 ANQGSEA. CDR3 sequence reads: CSVGEAASYNEQFF. In DNA form, the CDR3 reads TGCAGCGTTGGGGAGGCGGCTAGCTACAATGAGCAGTTCTTC.

The V call is TRBV6-1, the J call TRBJ2-7, with 8 bases lining up with TRBD2. The CDR3 runs 18 residues. The V and J ends lost 2 bases and 5 bases, in that order; junction bases with no gene match: 17. Germline V gene sequence: CDR1 MNHNS, CDR2 SASEGT. The CDR3 here is CASSEPHVAGLDPNEQYF. DNA for the CDR3: TGTGCCAGCAGTGAACCACATGTGGCGGGACTAGACCCAAACGAGCAGTACTTC.

The rearrangement joins TRBV7-9 to TRBJ1-1, with D hard to call. Germline assignment: CDR1 SEHNR and CDR2 FQNEAQ (reference sequence). V lost 7 bases and J lost 4, with 13 bases in between. This CDR3 has 13 residues. CDR3 bases: TGTGCCAGCAAGGAGACGGGCATCACTGAAGCTTTCTTT. As protein: CASKETGITEAFF.

J is TRBJ2-7 and V is TRBV6-2 or TRBV6-3; 12 bases line up with TRBD1. Germline assignment: CDR1 MNHEY and CDR2 SVGEGT. The CDR3 contains 15 residues. Trimming cost V 4 bases and J 4 bases; bases outside gene matches: 5. The CDR3, as DNA: TGTGCCAGCAGTTCCGCGGGACAGGGGGCTTACGAGCAGTACTTC. It specifies CASSSAGQGAYEQYF.

This clonotype was picked up one time. The CDR3 does not end in the conserved phenylalanine or tryptophan, so this is likely a read error. The V and J genes are TRBV20-1 and TRBJ2-3, with D tentatively TRBD1 (5 bases). Germline CDR1 reads DFQATT; CDR2 reads SNEGSKA (reference sequence). CDR3 length: 13 residues. Between the trimmed V and J ends, which lost 3 bases and 6 bases, there was a span of 13 bases. Written as DNA, the CDR3 is TGCAGTGCTAGGGTCAGGGATCCCGATACGCAGTATTGT. Translating it yields CSARVRDPDTQYC.

About this clonotype itself: One junction end disagrees with the germline gene, perhaps due to a read error. This chain connects TRBV11-2 to TRBJ2-1; TRBD2 agrees at 7 bases. The CDR3 sequence is 12 residues long. CDR1 SGHAT and CDR2 FQNNGV come from the germline V gene. The CDR3 region is CGSGKGSNEQFF. CDR3 nucleotides: TGTGGCAGCGGGAAGGGTAGCAATGAGCAGTTCTTC.

V gene TRBV14 combines with J gene TRBJ2-5, with TRBD2 matching over 10 bases. With 1 base clipped from V and 8 bases from J, the junction kept 4 bases outside the gene matches. This CDR3 is 14 amino acids long. The germline CDR1 and CDR2 sequences are SGHDN and FVKESK. The CDR3 DNA is TGTGCCAGCAGCCAAGGAGGACTAGCGGTAACCCAGTACTTC. Amino acid sequence: CASSQGGLAVTQYF.

This clonotype was seen a few times. This chain joins TRBV7-9 and TRBJ2-7; TRBD1 is a possible D gene (6 bases). Germline V lookup: CDR1 SEHNR, CDR2 FQNEAQ (reference sequence). V was pared by 2 bases and J by 6 bases, with 17 bases between. The CDR3 loop spans 15 amino acids. The CDR3 DNA follows: TGTGCCAGCAGCTTAAGCCCCCGGACAGTAGGCGAGCAGTACTTC. Its protein is CASSLSPRTVGEQYF.

The chain is built from TRBV4-3 and TRBJ2-2; D is perhaps TRBD2 (7 bases). Germline-derived CDR1 and CDR2 are LGHNA and YSLEER. The CDR3 length is 17 residues. V lost 0 bases to trimming and J lost 1 base, with 12 bases between them. The CDR3 DNA is TGCGCCAGCAGCCAAGACCCGGGGGGACAGAACACCGGGGAGCTGTTTTTT. As protein: CASSQDPGGQNTGELFF.